The 8 T cell receptor beta chains listed next were all sequenced from one sample in a study of HIV-infected patients and healthy controls. Alpha and beta constant-region primers primed reverse transcription of approximately 460 ng RNA. Alpha and beta chain libraries were made separately by chain-specific third strand synthesis with multiplexing indices. MiXCR, run by TCRdb on the 5' RACE reads, gives a single entry per CDR3 protein. The data show 10,000 or so distinct CDR3 sequences, with 5.8% seen just once and 7.7% held by the top ten. All unsorted peripheral T cells were captured because whole blood was used without fractionation. The specimen was blood. The receptors were gathered from an adult in good health.

Within the sample, this clonotype is medium-sized. V usage is TRBV19 and J usage is TRBJ1-3; D is unresolved. V was shortened by 3 bases and J by 4 bases, with 10 bases between the two germline ends. The CDR3 covers 14 residues. Germline loops: CDR1 LNHDA, CDR2 SQIVND (reference sequence). CDR3 nucleotide sequence: TGTGCCAGTAGTATCACGCCAGTCGGAAACACCATATATTTT. Translation gives CASSITPVGNTIYF.

This clonotype is labeled as medium-sized. The V gene is TRBV6-2 or TRBV6-3, the J gene TRBJ2-3; the match to TRBD1 covers 9 bases. The CDR3 spans 17 residues. The J segment lost 5 bases and the V segment lost 7 bases, leaving 16 bases of the junction unmatched. Germline V gene sequence: CDR1 MNHEY, CDR2 SVGEGT. CDR3 DNA sequence: TGTGCCAGCAATCCTTTCTTCGACAGGGGGGCGAGAGATACGCAGTATTTT. This translates into CASNPFFDRGARDTQYF.

This clonotype was seen ten or more times. This chain links TRBV12-3 or TRBV12-4 with TRBJ1-4; D is ambiguous. Trimming shortened V by 4 bases and J by 3 bases, and 9 bases separated the two germline ends. This CDR3 has 14 residues. The CDR3 bases are TGTGCCAGCAGTTGGGCAAGCTCTAATGAAAAACTGTTTTTT. Translation gives CASSWASSNEKLFF.

This clonotype was seen repeatedly, ten times or more. The J gene is TRBJ1-4, the V gene TRBV28; 10 positions agree with TRBD1. Germline trimming cut 5 bases from V and 2 bases from J; bases unmatched to any gene: 14. In germline, CDR1 is MDHEN, CDR2 SYDVKM. The CDR3 runs 19 residues. Here the CDR3 reads CASSTRPGQGMWTNEKLFF. DNA for the CDR3: TGTGCCAGCAGTACCCGCCCGGGACAGGGGATGTGGACTAATGAAAAACTGTTTTTT.

The sample holds many counts of this clonotype. The DNA for the CDR3 is TGTGCCAGCAGGAAAGGACTAGCGGGGGCCTACGAGCAGTACTTC. This sequence encodes CASRKGLAGAYEQYF. The genes are TRBV28 and TRBJ2-7; 13 nucleotides match TRBD2. This CDR3 region has 15 residues. The germline CDR1 and CDR2 sequences are MDHEN and SYDVKM. The V and J ends lost 6 bases and 2 bases, in that order; junction bases with no gene match: 4.

By sample share, this clonotype is medium-sized. V usage is TRBV7-2 and J usage is TRBJ2-1; tentatively, D is TRBD2 (6 bases). This CDR3 contains 16 residues. Trimming removed 6 bases from V and 1 base from J, with 16 bases in between. In germline, CDR1 is SGHTA, CDR2 FQGNSA. The CDR3 is CASSPSSERSYNEQFF. The CDR3 region has the DNA TGTGCCAGCAGTCCCTCTAGCGAGCGGTCCTACAATGAGCAGTTCTTC.

By share of the sample, this clonotype is medium-sized. The chain has TRBV28 and TRBJ1-2; weak D call: TRBD1 (6 bases). The CDR3 contains 13 residues. V was cut by 4 bases and J by 1 base, with 7 bases left in between. Germline V CDR1 and CDR2: MDHEN, SYDVKM. The chain's CDR3 is CASSWDNNYGYTF. CDR3 in DNA: TGTGCCAGCAGTTGGGACAATAACTATGGCTACACCTTC.

This clonotype is labeled as medium-sized (0.01 to 0.1%). The genes are TRBV12-3 or TRBV12-4 and TRBJ2-6; D gene unclear. Deletions cut 8 bases from V and 2 bases from J, with 19 bases between. The CDR3 runs 17 residues. CDR3 sequence: CASYRRPEYPGANVLTF. CDR3 nucleotides: TGTGCCAGCTATAGGAGACCAGAGTATCCTGGGGCCAACGTCCTGACTTTC.